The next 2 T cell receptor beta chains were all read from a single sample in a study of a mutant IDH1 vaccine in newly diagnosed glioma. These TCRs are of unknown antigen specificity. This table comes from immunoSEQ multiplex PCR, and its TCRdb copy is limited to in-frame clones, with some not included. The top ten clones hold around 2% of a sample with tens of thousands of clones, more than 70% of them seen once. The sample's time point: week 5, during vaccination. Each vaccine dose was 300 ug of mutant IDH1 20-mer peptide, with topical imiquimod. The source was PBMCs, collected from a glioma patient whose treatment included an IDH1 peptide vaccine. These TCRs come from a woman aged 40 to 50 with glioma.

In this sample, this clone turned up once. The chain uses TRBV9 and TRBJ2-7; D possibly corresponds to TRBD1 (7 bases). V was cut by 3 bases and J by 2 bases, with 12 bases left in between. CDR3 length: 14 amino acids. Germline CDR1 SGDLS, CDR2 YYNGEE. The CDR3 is CASSAGGLAYEQYF. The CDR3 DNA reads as TGTGCCAGCAGCGCAGGGGGACTGGCCTACGAGCAGTACTTC.

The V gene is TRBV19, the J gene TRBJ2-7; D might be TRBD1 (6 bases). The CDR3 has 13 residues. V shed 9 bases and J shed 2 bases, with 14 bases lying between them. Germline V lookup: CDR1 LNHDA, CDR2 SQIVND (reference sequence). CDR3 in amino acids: CASVQDSPYEQYF. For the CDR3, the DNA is TGTGCCAGCGTACAGGACAGCCCCTACGAGCAGTACTTC. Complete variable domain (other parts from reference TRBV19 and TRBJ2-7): DGGITQSPKYLFRKEGQNVTLSCEQNLNHDAMYWYRQDPGQGLRLIYYSQIVNDFQKGDIAEGYSVSREKKESFPLTVTSAQKNPTAFYLCASVQDSPYEQYFGPGTRLTVT.